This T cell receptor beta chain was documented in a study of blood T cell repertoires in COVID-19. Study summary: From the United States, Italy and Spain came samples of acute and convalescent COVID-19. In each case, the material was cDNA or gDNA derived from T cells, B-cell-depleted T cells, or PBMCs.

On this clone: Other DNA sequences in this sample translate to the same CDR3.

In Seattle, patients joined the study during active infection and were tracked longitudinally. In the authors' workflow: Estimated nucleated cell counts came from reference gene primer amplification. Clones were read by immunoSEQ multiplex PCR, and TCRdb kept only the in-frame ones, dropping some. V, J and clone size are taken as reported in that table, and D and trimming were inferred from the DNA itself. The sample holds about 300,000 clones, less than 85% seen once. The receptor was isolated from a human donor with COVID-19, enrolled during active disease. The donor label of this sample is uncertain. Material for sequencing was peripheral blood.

CDR3 protein: CSSGVYEQYF. The CDR3 DNA is TGCAGCTCCGGGGTCTACGAGCAGTACTTC. This chain connects TRBV20-1 to TRBJ2-7, with D possibly being TRBD2 (5 bases). The V gene's germline CDR1 is DFQATT and CDR2 SNEGSKA (reference sequence). The CDR3 extends over 10 amino acids.